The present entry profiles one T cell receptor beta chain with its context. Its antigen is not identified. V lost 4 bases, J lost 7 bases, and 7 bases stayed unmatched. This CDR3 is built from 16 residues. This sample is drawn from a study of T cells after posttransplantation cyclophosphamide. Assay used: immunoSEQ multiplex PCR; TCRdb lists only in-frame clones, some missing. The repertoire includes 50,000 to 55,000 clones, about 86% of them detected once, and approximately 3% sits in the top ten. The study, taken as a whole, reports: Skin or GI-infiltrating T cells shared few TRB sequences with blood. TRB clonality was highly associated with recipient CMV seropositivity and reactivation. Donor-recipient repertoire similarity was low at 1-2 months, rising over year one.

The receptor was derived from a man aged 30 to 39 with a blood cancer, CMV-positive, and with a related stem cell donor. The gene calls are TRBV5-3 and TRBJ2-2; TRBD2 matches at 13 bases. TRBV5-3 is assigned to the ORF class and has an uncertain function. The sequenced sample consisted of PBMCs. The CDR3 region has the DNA TGTGCCAGAAGCGCCGGGACTAGCGGGATTGTCGGGGAGCTGTTTTTT. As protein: CARSAGTSGIVGELFF.